This T cell receptor beta chain was sequenced during a study of blood T cell repertoires in COVID-19. The repertoire was sequenced with immunoSEQ multiplex PCR; TCRdb's copy has only in-frame clones and lacks some. Of about 140,000 clones in the sample, 75% to 85% were seen once. Deletions cut 5 bases from V and 5 bases from J, with 10 bases between. The CDR3 consists of 13 residues. In germline, CDR1 is SEHNR, CDR2 FQNEAQ (reference sequence). The sample consisted of peripheral blood. The chain uses TRBV7-9 and TRBJ1-5; D not resolved. This TCR was recovered from a man between 50 and 59 years old with acute or convalescent COVID-19. The CDR3 DNA reads TGTGCCAGCAGCCTGGGCCCGTATCAGCCCCAGCATTTT. It is translated as CASSLGPYQPQHF.